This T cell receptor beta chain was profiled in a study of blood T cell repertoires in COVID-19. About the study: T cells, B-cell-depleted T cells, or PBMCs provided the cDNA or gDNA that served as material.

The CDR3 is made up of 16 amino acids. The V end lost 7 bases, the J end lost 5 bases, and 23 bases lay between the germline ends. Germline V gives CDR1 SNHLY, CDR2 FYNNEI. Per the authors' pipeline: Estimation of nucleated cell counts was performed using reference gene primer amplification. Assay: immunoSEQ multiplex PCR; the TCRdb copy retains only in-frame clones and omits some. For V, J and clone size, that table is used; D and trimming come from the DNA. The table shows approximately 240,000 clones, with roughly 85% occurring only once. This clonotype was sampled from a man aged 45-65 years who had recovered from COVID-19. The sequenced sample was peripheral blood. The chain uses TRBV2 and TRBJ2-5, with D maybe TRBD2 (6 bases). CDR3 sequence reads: CASTPRPGAPGETQYF. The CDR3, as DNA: TGTGCCAGCACTCCGCGGCCGGGAGCCCCCGGCGAGACCCAGTACTTC.